The 29 T cell receptor beta chains listed next were all sequenced from one sample in a study of regulatory T cells in long-lasting Graves disease (dated by TCRdb to about 2021). What this sample's time point label stands for: persistent/refractory GD, antithyroid drugs over 5 years with positive TRAb. RNA was extracted from PBMCs in TRIzol for both TCR sequencing and RNA sequencing. The library was built by means of multiplex PCR. TCRdb records Illumina HiSeq 4000 as the sequencer. CDR3 regions were amplified by Arm-PCR with iRepertoire HTBI primers to construct TCR beta libraries. TCRdb applied fastp at Q25 and MiXCR to the public reads, then kept only in-frame beta chains. Rows are combined by CDR3 protein, so each entry shows the most common genes and DNA. The sample includes 350,000 to 450,000 distinct CDR3 sequences, with roughly a fifth observed a single time. 13% to 15% of the sample belongs to the ten largest clones.

Sequenced material: peripheral blood mononuclear cells (PBMCs), taken when the disease was refractory, from a patient treated with antithyroid drugs. The receptors shown here come from a female donor with Graves disease.

This chain uses TRBV5-1 with TRBJ1-2; D is uncertain. The germline V gene encodes CDR1 SGHRS and CDR2 YFSETQ. This CDR3 is 16 amino acids long. With 0 bases removed from V and 0 bases from J, the gap between germline ends came to 12 bases. CDR3 DNA sequence: TGCGCCAGCAGCTTGGTTCGGGCAGGAACTAACTATGGCTACACCTTC. Its translation: CASSLVRAGTNYGYTF.

There are many counts of this clonotype. The chain combines TRBV20-1 with TRBJ1-6; D unresolved. Per the germline V gene, CDR1 is DFQATT and CDR2 is SNEGSKA (reference sequence). With 1 base removed from V and 13 bases from J, the gap between germline ends came to 14 bases. The CDR3 is 13 residues long. This chain's CDR3 is CSARVGEYTPLHF. In DNA form, the CDR3 reads TGCAGTGCTAGAGTTGGCGAGTATACTCCCCTCCACTTT.

Note on this clonotype: One base away lies a much larger clone, so this may be a sequencing read error. The chain is built from TRBV2 and TRBJ1-1, with D unclear. The V and J ends lost 1 base and 1 base respectively, with 4 bases between them. The CDR3 loop spans 13 amino acids. The germline gives CDR1 SNHLY, CDR2 FYNNEI. CDR3 residues: CASSEVANTEAFF. DNA for the CDR3: TGTGCCAGCAGTGAAGTCGCGAACACTGAAGCTTTCTTT. Looking up the rest from reference TRBV2 and TRBJ1-1 gives the full variable domain: EPEVTQTPSHQVTQMGQEVILRCVPISNHLYFYWYRQILGQKVEFLVSFYNNEISEKSEIFDDQFSVERPDGSNFTLKIRSTKLEDSAMYFCASSEVANTEAFFGQGTRLTVV.

As regards this clonotype: This may come from a read error, since a much larger clone is one base off. The chain recombines TRBV2 with TRBJ2-7; no clear D gene. The CDR3 runs to 13 residues. Germline assignment: CDR1 SNHLY and CDR2 FYNNEI. Deletions cut 4 bases from V and 8 bases from J, with 15 bases between. The CDR3 spells CASSVAQRDQQYF. The CDR3 nucleotides are TGTGCCAGCAGTGTTGCACAGCGTGACCAGCAGTACTTC.

This clonotype was observed at least ten times. The chain links TRBV6-2 or TRBV6-3 to TRBJ1-1; D remains unclear. V dropped 5 bases and J dropped 0 bases, with 10 bases sitting between them. This CDR3 spans 14 amino acids. The V gene's germline CDR1 is MNHEY and CDR2 SVGEGT. CDR3 in amino acids: CASSENRLNTEAFF. Here the CDR3 DNA reads TGTGCCAGCAGTGAAAATAGGCTGAACACTGAAGCTTTCTTT.

This clonotype was counted at least ten times. V gene TRBV24-1 combines with J gene TRBJ1-1, with TRBD1 matching 7 bases. From germline, CDR1 is KGHDR and CDR2 SFDVKD. V shed 3 bases and J 8 bases; nucleotides not matched to a gene: 2. This CDR3 spans 12 amino acids. In DNA form, the CDR3 reads TGTGCCACCAGTGATATGACAGGGGAAGCTTTCTTT. Its protein is CATSDMTGEAFF.

In regard to this clonotype: This may arise from a read error, as a much more abundant clone is one base away. The chain employs TRBV11-2 and TRBJ1-2; a weak D match, TRBD1 (6 bases). The germline CDR1 and CDR2 sequences are SGHAT and FQNNGV. The CDR3 covers 14 residues. Trimming removed 4 bases at V and 3 bases at J, with 12 bases between. The CDR3 bases are TGTGCCAGCAGCTCGACAGGCACTCACTATGGCTACACCTTC. Amino acid sequence: CASSSTGTHYGYTF.

The genes are TRBV27 and TRBJ2-7, with D tentatively TRBD2 (6 bases). The germline V gene encodes CDR1 MNHEY and CDR2 SMNVEV (reference sequence). V lost 6 bases and J 3 bases, leaving 12 bases between the germline ends. This CDR3 is 13 amino acids long. The CDR3 region has the DNA TGTGCCAGCAGAAGCGGACTAAACTACGAGCAGTACTTC. Amino acid sequence: CASRSGLNYEQYF.

DNA for the CDR3: TGCGCCAGCAGCCAAGTGCCCGGAGTAGACGGCTACACCTTC. Amino acid sequence: CASSQVPGVDGYTF. The chain carries TRBV4-1 and TRBJ1-2; no definite D call. V was shortened by 1 base and J by 8 bases, with 14 bases between the two germline ends. Germline V lookup: CDR1 MGHRA, CDR2 YSYEKL. The CDR3 totals 14 residues.

About this clonotype itself: A much larger clone lies a single base off, so this may be a read error. This chain uses TRBV2 with TRBJ2-7; D is tentatively TRBD1 or TRBD2 (5 bases each). Germline assignment: CDR1 SNHLY and CDR2 FYNNEI. The CDR3 contains 16 residues. The CDR3 loop is CACSEAGAGWSYEQYF. The CDR3 DNA sequence: TGTGCCTGCAGTGAAGCCGGGGCAGGCTGGTCCTACGAGCAGTACTTC.

The V gene is TRBV20-1, the J gene TRBJ1-2, with 10 bases identical to TRBD1. The junction had 13 bases not matched to a gene; V was cut back by 7 bases and J by 8 bases. This CDR3 region has 14 residues. Germline V lookup: CDR1 DFQATT, CDR2 SNEGSKA (reference sequence). CDR3 region: CSVAPGTGDDGYTF. The DNA for the CDR3 is TGCAGTGTTGCGCCTGGGACAGGGGACGACGGCTACACCTTC.

This clonotype has more than one count but fewer than ten. This rearrangement joins TRBV4-1 to TRBJ1-2, with 8 bases lining up with TRBD1. The CDR3 has 16 residues. Trimming removed 5 bases from V and 1 base from J; junction bases left unmatched: 9. In germline, CDR1 is MGHRA, CDR2 YSYEKL. CDR3 nucleotide sequence: TGCGCCAGCAGCTACCCAGGGACAGGACTTAACTATGGCTACACCTTC. Translation: CASSYPGTGLNYGYTF.

This clonotype turned up a few times. This rearrangement joins TRBV9 to TRBJ1-2; the D gene is possibly TRBD1 (5 bases). There are 14 residues in the CDR3. The V gene's germline CDR1 is SGDLS and CDR2 YYNGEE. Deletions cut 0 bases from V and 5 bases from J, with 11 bases between. CDR3 nucleotide sequence: TGTGCCAGCAGCGTAGGGGGCATAGGGTATGGCTACACCTTC. Residues: CASSVGGIGYGYTF.

This clonotype showed up just a few times. The chain uses TRBV2 and TRBJ2-1, with D hard to call. Germline loops: CDR1 SNHLY, CDR2 FYNNEI. The CDR3 length is 13 residues. Deletions cut 7 bases from V and 3 bases from J, with 10 bases between. The CDR3 DNA reads as TGTGCCAGCACCGCAGACGGCTACAATGAGCAGTTCTTC. As protein: CASTADGYNEQFF.

A few counts support this clonotype. This likely traces to a read error, being one base from a far larger clone. The rearrangement links TRBV6-2 or TRBV6-3 to TRBJ2-2, with TRBD2 matching over 7 bases. The CDR3 contains 15 residues. Germline values: CDR1 MNHEY, CDR2 SVGEGT. The CDR3 DNA follows: TGTGCCAGCAGTGAAGCGTACTTACTCAGCGGGGAGCTGCTTTTT. Protein: CASSEAYLLSGELLF.

This clonotype was counted once. The gene calls are TRBV3-1 and TRBJ1-6, with 10 bases that match TRBD1. The CDR3 consists of 17 residues. V shed 1 base, J shed 9 bases, and the junction held 9 bases outside the gene matches. The germline V gene has CDR1 LGHDT and CDR2 YNNKEL (reference sequence). The CDR3 DNA follows: TGTGCCAGCAGCCAAGGAGCCCCGACAGGGGGCAGTTCACCCCTCCACTTT. This sequence encodes CASSQGAPTGGSSPLHF.

This clonotype appeared many times. The chain couples TRBV11-2 to TRBJ1-5; no clear D gene. This CDR3 region has 13 residues. The V and J ends lost 4 bases and 4 bases respectively, with 8 bases between them. Germline V gene sequence: CDR1 SGHAT, CDR2 FQNNGV. The CDR3 bases are TGTGCCAGCAGCTCCACGAATAATCAGCCCCAGCATTTT. This gives the protein CASSSTNNQPQHF.

Of note for this clonotype: One base away lies a much larger clone, so this may be a sequencing read error. The chain uses TRBV27 and TRBJ2-2, with a weak D call TRBD1 (5 bases). Germline V CDR1 and CDR2: MNHEY, SMNVEV (reference sequence). This CDR3 comprises 14 residues. V lost 7 bases and J lost 10, with 19 bases in between. This CDR3 reads CASTLGWGKEELFF. In DNA, the CDR3 is TGTGCCAGCACCTTGGGCTGGGGCAAAGAGGAGCTGTTTTTT.

The sample holds many counts of this clonotype. This sequence joins TRBV28 and TRBJ1-5; 7 positions agree with TRBD1. Germline-derived CDR1 and CDR2 are MDHEN and SYDVKM. The length of the CDR3 is 13 residues. V was clipped by 6 bases and J by 7 bases; unmatched bases: 6. The CDR3 reads CASSLDRYQPQHF. CDR3 coding DNA: TGTGCCAGCAGCTTGGACAGGTACCAGCCCCAGCATTTT.

The sample holds many counts of this clonotype. The V and J genes are TRBV3-1 and TRBJ2-5, with D maybe TRBD2 (6 bases). The CDR3 is 14 amino acids. Trimming took off 0 bases at V and 4 bases at J, with 9 bases between the two ends. CDR1 is LGHDT, CDR2 YNNKEL, per germline (reference sequence). CDR3 region: CASSQDLEGETQYF. The CDR3 bases are TGTGCCAGCAGCCAAGATTTGGAGGGAGAGACCCAGTACTTC.

This clonotype was seen ten or more times. This sequence joins TRBV6-1 and TRBJ2-7, with 9 bases identical to TRBD1. This CDR3 is 16 amino acids long. Germline CDR1 is MNHNS and CDR2 is SASEGT. The V segment lost 4 bases and the J segment 0 bases; nucleotides outside the gene matches: 7. This CDR3 reads CASSAGGTGSSYEQYF. The CDR3 nucleotides read TGTGCCAGCAGTGCCGGGGGGACAGGGAGCTCCTACGAGCAGTACTTC.

This clonotype has at least ten counts. The V and J genes are TRBV28 and TRBJ1-1; D is ambiguous. Per the germline V gene, CDR1 is MDHEN and CDR2 is SYDVKM. V was clipped by 6 bases and J by 1 base, with 15 bases between them. The CDR3 has 15 residues. CDR3 nucleotide sequence: TGTGCCAGCAGACTACCCACCCGAACGAACACTGAAGCTTTCTTT. It specifies CASRLPTRTNTEAFF.

At least ten counts were recorded for this clonotype. This sequence joins TRBV29-1 and TRBJ2-5; D is undetermined. This CDR3 contains 13 residues. The V and J ends lost 6 bases and 5 bases respectively, with 16 bases between them. Per the germline V gene, CDR1 is SQVTM and CDR2 is ANQGSEA. The CDR3 region is CSVRAARWETQYF. The CDR3 DNA sequence: TGCAGCGTAAGGGCGGCGCGTTGGGAGACCCAGTACTTC.

This clonotype showed up just once. V and J are TRBV7-9 and TRBJ2-7; TRBD1 agrees at 10 bases. The CDR3 runs to 16 residues. CDR1 is SEHNR and CDR2 is FQNEAQ in the germline V gene (reference sequence). With V trimmed by 3 bases and J by 6 bases, 11 bases remained unmatched. CDR3 protein: CASSFSSGQGLGEQYF. The CDR3 region has the DNA TGTGCCAGCAGCTTTTCGTCGGGACAGGGGCTCGGCGAGCAGTACTTC.

The genes are TRBV5-1 and TRBJ1-2; 7 positions match TRBD1. CDR1 and CDR2 from the germline V gene are SGHRS and YFSETQ. Unmatched junction bases numbered 7, after V lost 4 bases and J lost 7 bases. The CDR3 has 13 residues. This CDR3 reads CASSPDRVSGYTF. The CDR3 DNA follows: TGCGCCAGCAGCCCTGACAGGGTTTCTGGCTACACCTTC.

This clonotype came up a few times. The chain joins TRBV19 to TRBJ2-7, with D unresolved. Germline CDR1 and CDR2: LNHDA and SQIVND (reference sequence). The V end was cut by 2 bases, the J end by 5 bases, with 10 bases between. The CDR3 is made up of 13 amino acids. CDR3 region: CASSIQFEHEQYF. Here the CDR3 DNA reads TGTGCCAGTAGTATACAATTCGAACACGAGCAGTACTTC.

The table lists this clonotype with a few counts. This chain joins TRBV19 and TRBJ1-5; 9 nucleotides match TRBD1. V gave up 8 bases and J gave up 5 bases; unmatched junction bases: 7. Germline loops: CDR1 LNHDA, CDR2 SQIVND (reference sequence). The CDR3 is made up of 14 amino acids. The CDR3 sequence: CASGEGTGYQPQHF. The DNA for the CDR3 is TGTGCCAGTGGGGAAGGGACAGGGTATCAGCCCCAGCATTTT. Full variable domain (missing parts from reference TRBV19 and TRBJ1-5): DGGITQSPKYLFRKEGQNVTLSCEQNLNHDAMYWYRQDPGQGLRLIYYSQIVNDFQKGDIAEGYSVSREKKESFPLTVTSAQKNPTAFYLCASGEGTGYQPQHFGDGTRLSIL.

This clonotype was recorded many times. The rearrangement links TRBV15 to TRBJ2-7, with TRBD2 matching 11 bases. The CDR3 contains 15 residues. V trimming: 0 bases; J trimming: 6 bases; junction bases outside the gene matches: 4. Germline CDR1 is LNHNV and CDR2 is YYDKDF (reference sequence). In DNA, the CDR3 is TGTGCCACCAGCAGAGATCGTCTAGCGGGAGGCGAGCAGTACTTC. Residues: CATSRDRLAGGEQYF.

In this sample, this clonotype turned up many times. In DNA form, the CDR3 reads TGTGCCATCAGTGAGTTGAACACTGAAGCTTTCTTT. This encodes CAISELNTEAFF. This chain uses TRBV10-3 with TRBJ1-1, with D unclear. Germline loops: CDR1 ENHRY, CDR2 SYGVKD. The CDR3 spans 12 residues. The V end lost 1 base, the J end lost 0 bases, and 0 bases lay between the germline ends.